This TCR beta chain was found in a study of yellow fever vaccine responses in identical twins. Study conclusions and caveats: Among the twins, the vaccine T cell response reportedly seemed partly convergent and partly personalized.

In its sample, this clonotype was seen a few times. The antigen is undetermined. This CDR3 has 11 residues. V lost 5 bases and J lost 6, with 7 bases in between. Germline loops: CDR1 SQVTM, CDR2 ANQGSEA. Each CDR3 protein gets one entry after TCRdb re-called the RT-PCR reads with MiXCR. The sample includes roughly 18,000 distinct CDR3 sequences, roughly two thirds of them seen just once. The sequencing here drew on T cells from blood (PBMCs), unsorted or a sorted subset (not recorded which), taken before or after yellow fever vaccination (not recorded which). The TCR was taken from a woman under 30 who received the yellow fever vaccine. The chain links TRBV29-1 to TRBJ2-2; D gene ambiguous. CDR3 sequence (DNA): TGCAGCGTTATGGAACCCGGGGAGCTGTTTTTT. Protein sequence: CSVMEPGELFF.